The source of this TCR beta chain is a study of molecular identifiers for immune sequencing clone quantification. TCRdb recomputed calls from the PCR reads with MiXCR, one row per CDR3 protein. The sample lists about 300,000 distinct CDR3 sequences; about a fifth were seen once. This clonotype was seen ten or more times. Trimming shortened V by 7 bases and J by 2 bases, and 9 bases separated the two germline ends. The CDR3 runs to 11 residues. Germline assignment: CDR1 DFQATT and CDR2 SNEGSKA (reference sequence). The sample comprised naive CD8+ T cells from blood, with Jurkat cell RNA spiked in. Indicated subset: FACS-sorted CD8+CD4-CCR7+CD45RA+ naive T cells. The V call is TRBV20-1, the J call TRBJ2-7; no definite D call. The receptor was derived from a human donor in good health. Some libraries in this study had Jurkat cell RNA spiked in. Here the CDR3 reads CSVGFAYEQYF. CDR3 nucleotide sequence: TGCAGTGTGGGCTTCGCCTACGAGCAGTACTTC.